The next 17 T cell receptor beta chains were all read from a single sample in a study of blood T cell repertoires in COVID-19. TCRdb keeps only in-frame clones here, not all; method: immunoSEQ multiplex PCR. The repertoire includes 70,000 to 90,000 clones, around 78% of them detected once, and roughly 15% sits in the top ten. The specimen was peripheral blood. These receptors were obtained from a human donor in a cohort sampled during active COVID-19.

The genes are TRBV19 and TRBJ1-2, with D perhaps matching TRBD1 (5 bases). V was cut by 8 bases and J by 6 bases, with 19 bases left in between. Germline CDR1 LNHDA, CDR2 SQIVND (reference sequence). The CDR3 extends over 14 amino acids. The CDR3 loop reads CASGTYPSGDGYTF. CDR3 in DNA: TGTGCCAGTGGAACCTACCCTTCGGGGGATGGCTACACCTTC.

The chain couples TRBV27 to TRBJ1-4; tentative D call: TRBD1 (5 bases). CDR3 size: 16 residues. The germline V and J ends were trimmed by 6 bases and 7 bases, with 21 bases remaining between them. CDR1 MNHEY and CDR2 SMNVEV come from the germline V gene (reference sequence). The CDR3 DNA reads TGTGCCAGCAGCCCCACACTCATGGGGGGAGGTGAAAAACTGTTTTTT. Its translation is CASSPTLMGGGEKLFF.

The chain combines TRBV24-1 with TRBJ2-2; tentatively, D is TRBD1 (6 bases). CDR1 KGHDR and CDR2 SFDVKD come from the germline V gene. CDR3 length: 19 amino acids. Trimming removed 1 base at V and 0 bases at J, with 17 bases between. The CDR3 protein is CATSDLSARQDANTGELFF. The CDR3 nucleotides are TGTGCCACCAGTGATTTATCCGCTCGACAGGACGCGAACACCGGGGAGCTGTTTTTT.

The chain combines TRBV11-1 with TRBJ1-6, with D unclear. V was shortened by 4 bases and J by 9 bases, with 16 bases between the two germline ends. Germline V gene data show CDR1 as SGHAT and CDR2 as FQDESV (reference sequence). CDR3 length: 15 residues. This CDR3 reads CASSSDIHAGSPLHF. DNA of the CDR3: TGTGCCAGCAGCTCTGACATCCACGCCGGTTCACCCCTCCACTTT. The whole variable domain, filled in from reference TRBV11-1 and TRBJ1-6, reads EAEVAQSPRYKITEKSQAVAFWCDPISGHATLYWYRQILGQGPELLVQFQDESVVDDSQLPKDRFSAERLKGVDSTLKIQPAELGDSAMYLCASSSDIHAGSPLHFGNGTRLTVT.

This clone was observed a few times. The CDR3 DNA is TGTGCCAGCAGCTTTCCCGGGAGCAATCAGCCCCAGCATTTT. Amino acids: CASSFPGSNQPQHF. The rearrangement uses TRBV7-2 and TRBJ1-5; no firm D call. The germline gives CDR1 SGHTA, CDR2 FQGNSA. Trimming took off 3 bases at V and 1 base at J, with 7 bases between the two ends. The CDR3 extends over 14 amino acids.

The chain combines TRBV5-1 with TRBJ2-1; 8 nucleotides line up with TRBD2. The V segment lost 0 bases and the J segment 7 bases; nucleotides outside the gene matches: 6. Germline CDR1 and CDR2: SGHRS and YFSETQ. This CDR3 is built from 15 residues. CDR3 loop: CASSLGAGAVNEQFF. In nucleotides, the CDR3 is TGCGCCAGCAGCTTGGGAGCGGGGGCAGTAAATGAGCAGTTCTTC.

This clone has just one count. The chain uses TRBV28 and TRBJ2-1, with 13 bases identical to TRBD2. This CDR3 is built from 15 residues. CDR1 and CDR2 (germline): MDHEN, SYDVKM. The ends lost 1 base at V and 15 bases at J; junction bases unmatched: 9. CDR3 sequence reads: CASSLSGTSGEGPFF. CDR3 coding DNA: TGTGCCAGCAGTTTATCCGGGACTAGCGGGGAAGGACCGTTCTTC.

V is TRBV2 and J is TRBJ2-1; perhaps TRBD2 as D (6 bases). Trimming pared 4 bases from V and 3 bases from J, leaving 19 bases between. Germline CDR1 SNHLY, CDR2 FYNNEI. CDR3 length equals 17 residues. The CDR3 here is CASSVGTEGGFYNEQFF. The CDR3 DNA reads as TGTGCCAGCAGTGTCGGGACGGAGGGTGGCTTCTACAATGAGCAGTTCTTC.

This clone has a single count. The genes are TRBV7-2 and TRBJ2-2, with 10 bases aligning to TRBD1. The CDR3 runs to 17 residues. Germline V gene sequence: CDR1 SGHTA, CDR2 FQGNSA. After removal of 1 base from V and 10 bases from J, the junction contained 12 bases not matched to a gene. CDR3 coding DNA: TGTGCCAGCAGCTTAGAACTTTTGGGACAGGGGCGAAAGGAGCTGTTTTTT. It is translated as CASSLELLGQGRKELFF.

V is TRBV6-6 and J is TRBJ2-1; 14 bases map to TRBD2. The CDR3 spans 16 residues. Germline loops: CDR1 MNHNY, CDR2 SVGAGI (reference sequence). J gave up 8 bases and V 0 bases, and 3 bases lay outside the gene matches. This chain's CDR3 is CASSYSGTSGSYEQFF. As DNA, the CDR3 is TGTGCCAGCAGTTACTCAGGGACTAGCGGGAGCTATGAGCAGTTCTTC.

This chain uses TRBV19 with TRBJ1-1; D is uncertain. CDR3 length: 13 residues. Deletions cut 0 bases from V and 2 bases from J, with 4 bases between. Germline values: CDR1 LNHDA, CDR2 SQIVND (reference sequence). Written as DNA, the CDR3 is TGTGCCAGTAGTATAGATCTTAACACTGAAGCTTTCTTT. Protein product: CASSIDLNTEAFF.

This clone has a single count. The J gene is TRBJ1-2, the V gene TRBV3-1 (or the pseudogene TRBV3-2); D is unresolved. Germline V CDR1 and CDR2: LGHDT, YNNKEL (reference sequence). This CDR3 comprises 15 residues. With 1 base removed from V and 4 bases from J, the gap between germline ends came to 13 bases. DNA for the CDR3: TGTGCCAGCAGCCAAGCGTTGGGGAGCCTCTATGGCTACACCTTC. This encodes CASSQALGSLYGYTF.

This chain uses TRBV28 with TRBJ2-7; D is unresolved. This CDR3 comprises 13 residues. The ends were cut back, 6 bases at V and 3 bases at J, with 12 bases in the middle. Germline lookup yields CDR1 MDHEN and CDR2 SYDVKM. CDR3 amino acids: CASRPPSIYEQYF. CDR3 coding DNA: TGTGCCAGCAGACCCCCTAGTATCTACGAGCAGTACTTC.

This clone was counted a single time. DNA for the CDR3: TGTGCCAGCAGCACCAACGTGGGGGACATGAATATTAGCACAGATACGCAGTATTTT. Its protein product is CASSTNVGDMNISTDTQYF. The V and J genes are TRBV11-2 and TRBJ2-3; D might be TRBD1 (6 bases). The CDR3 length is 19 residues. In germline, CDR1 is SGHAT, CDR2 FQNNGV. Between the trimmed V and J ends, which lost 5 bases and 0 bases, there was a span of 24 bases.

This clone was seen more than once but under ten times. V usage is TRBV25-1 and J usage is TRBJ2-3, with TRBD2 identical over 9 bases. The CDR3 spans 15 residues. Germline trimming cut 3 bases from V and 3 bases from J; bases unmatched to any gene: 4. In germline, CDR1 is MGHDK, CDR2 SYGVNS. The CDR3 protein is CASSDSGSGTDTQYF. DNA for the CDR3: TGTGCCAGCAGTGATAGCGGGAGTGGTACAGATACGCAGTATTTT.

This clone occurred once. The J gene is TRBJ2-2, the V gene TRBV29-1; D is perhaps TRBD2 (5 bases). The CDR3 is made up of 13 amino acids. The germline gives CDR1 SQVTM, CDR2 ANQGSEA. Trimming shortened V by 7 bases and J by 0 bases, and 9 bases separated the two germline ends. CDR3 sequence reads: CSGRDPNTGELFF. CDR3 DNA sequence: TGCAGCGGTCGGGATCCGAACACCGGGGAGCTGTTTTTT.

The chain employs TRBV27 and TRBJ2-1, with a tentative D call TRBD1 (5 bases). Per germline, CDR1 MNHEY and CDR2 SMNVEV (reference sequence). CDR3 length: 14 residues. Trimming took 3 bases from V and 9 from J, leaving 15 bases between them. The CDR3 protein is CASSFAAPRGEQFF. DNA of the CDR3: TGTGCCAGCAGTTTTGCGGCCCCTAGGGGTGAGCAGTTCTTC.